These 27 T cell receptor beta chains came from one sample sequenced in a study of blood T cell repertoires in COVID-19. This table comes from immunoSEQ multiplex PCR, and its TCRdb copy is limited to in-frame clones, with some not included. The table records just under 95,000 clones, 75% to 85% of them present only once. The sample consisted of peripheral blood. The receptors were gathered from a human donor in a cohort sampled during active COVID-19.

The V call is TRBV7-9, the J call TRBJ1-1, with 7 bases fitting TRBD1. Germline-derived CDR1 and CDR2 are SEHNR and FQNEAQ (reference sequence). Losses at the gene ends were 2 bases for V and 4 bases for J; bases not matched to a gene: 4. The CDR3 length is 14 residues. The CDR3 loop is CASSLTAGGTEAFF. CDR3 in DNA: TGTGCCAGCAGCTTAACGGCAGGGGGCACTGAAGCTTTCTTT.

J is TRBJ1-2 and V is TRBV3-1 (or the pseudogene TRBV3-2); a possible D gene is TRBD1 (6 bases). Germline CDR1 LGHDT, CDR2 YNNKEL (reference sequence). The CDR3 has 14 amino acids. With 4 bases removed from V and 8 bases from J, the gap between germline ends came to 17 bases. CDR3 sequence reads: CASSLTWTEKGYTF. CDR3 coding DNA: TGTGCCAGCAGCCTGACATGGACAGAGAAAGGCTACACCTTC.

Only a few counts were recorded for this clone. The gene calls are TRBV19 and TRBJ1-6; TRBD1 matches at 8 bases. The ends lost 5 bases at V and 8 bases at J; junction bases unmatched: 2. From germline, CDR1 is LNHDA and CDR2 SQIVND (reference sequence). The CDR3 runs to 13 residues. The CDR3 loop reads CASSPDRDSPLHF. DNA for the CDR3: TGTGCCAGTAGTCCGGACAGGGATTCACCCCTCCACTTT. Full variable domain (outside the CDR3, taken from reference TRBV19 and TRBJ1-6): DGGITQSPKYLFRKEGQNVTLSCEQNLNHDAMYWYRQDPGQGLRLIYYSQIVNDFQKGDIAEGYSVSREKKESFPLTVTSAQKNPTAFYLCASSPDRDSPLHFGNGTRLTVT.

The chain couples TRBV19 to TRBJ1-3; unclear D gene. Trimming shortened V by 6 bases and J by 0 bases, and 9 bases separated the two germline ends. There are 14 residues in the CDR3. CDR1 is LNHDA and CDR2 is SQIVND in the germline V gene (reference sequence). The DNA of the CDR3 is TGTGCCAGTAGGAGTCTTAGCTCTGGAAACACCATATATTTT. This encodes CASRSLSSGNTIYF.

The CDR3 is CASRRTGKDTQYF. CDR3 bases: TGTGCCAGCAGGAGAACAGGGAAAGATACGCAGTATTTT. The chain employs TRBV6-5 and TRBJ2-3; maybe TRBD1 (6 bases). Germline V lookup: CDR1 MNHEY, CDR2 SVGAGI. The CDR3 extends over 13 amino acids. V lost 6 bases, J lost 5 bases, and 12 bases lay in between.

This chain connects TRBV5-4 to TRBJ2-7; the D gene is possibly TRBD1 (6 bases). V was pared by 0 bases and J by 0 bases, with 13 bases between. Looked up from germline, CDR1 is SGHNT and CDR2 is YYREEE (reference sequence). This CDR3 has 16 amino acids. CDR3 coding DNA: TGTGCCAGCAGCTTGGGGGGAGCGACAGGCTCCTACGAGCAGTACTTC. It specifies CASSLGGATGSYEQYF.

The rearrangement joins TRBV14 to TRBJ2-7; possible D gene TRBD1, 5 bases. V lost 1 base and J lost 7, with 17 bases in between. This CDR3 region has 15 residues. Germline V CDR1 and CDR2: SGHDN, FVKESK. CDR3 protein: CASSQASGRVYEQYF. The CDR3 DNA reads TGTGCCAGCAGCCAAGCGAGTGGCAGGGTTTATGAGCAGTACTTC.

CDR3 sequence reads: CSSRQGQNTEAFF. The CDR3 DNA follows: TGCAGCTCGAGACAGGGACAGAACACTGAAGCTTTCTTT. This chain links TRBV29-1 with TRBJ1-1; 7 bases agree with TRBD1. V dropped 8 bases and J dropped 1; count of bases not matched to a gene: 7. Per germline, CDR1 SQVTM and CDR2 ANQGSEA. The CDR3 runs to 13 residues.

This chain joins TRBV28 and TRBJ2-7, with D perhaps matching TRBD2 (7 bases). The CDR3 is 15 amino acids. Trimming pared 7 bases from V and 2 bases from J, leaving 18 bases between. CDR1 MDHEN and CDR2 SYDVKM come from the germline V gene. In DNA, the CDR3 is TGTGCCAGCAATCCTTTAGGGGGGGGGACCTACGAGCAGTACTTC. This gives the protein CASNPLGGGTYEQYF.

The V call is TRBV5-4, the J call TRBJ2-7; 7 bases match TRBD2. With V trimmed by 7 bases and J by 2 bases, 9 bases remained unmatched. This CDR3 has 14 residues. Germline V gene data show CDR1 as SGHNT and CDR2 as YYREEE (reference sequence). Written as DNA, the CDR3 is TGTGCCAGCTCCACCCGGGACTACCCCTACGAGCAGTACTTC. This encodes CASSTRDYPYEQYF.

In DNA form, the CDR3 reads TGCAGCGTTGATACTCCCGGGTTGCAGTTCTTC. Its protein product is CSVDTPGLQFF. The gene calls are TRBV29-1 and TRBJ2-1; unclear D gene. Trimming shortened V by 3 bases and J by 12 bases, and 12 bases separated the two germline ends. Germline CDR1 SQVTM, CDR2 ANQGSEA. The CDR3 contains 11 residues.

The chain joins TRBV29-1 to TRBJ2-7; 11 bases are shared with TRBD2. V shed 7 bases, J shed 4 bases, and the junction held 6 bases outside the gene matches. Germline V lookup: CDR1 SQVTM, CDR2 ANQGSEA. The CDR3 is made up of 13 amino acids. The CDR3 sequence is CSGKLAGVYEQYF. For the CDR3, the DNA is TGCAGCGGGAAACTAGCGGGAGTATACGAGCAGTACTTC.

The gene calls are TRBV2 and TRBJ1-3; tentative D call: TRBD1 (6 bases). Germline loops: CDR1 SNHLY, CDR2 FYNNEI. The germline V and J ends were trimmed by 6 bases and 4 bases, with 13 bases remaining between them. This CDR3 contains 14 residues. The CDR3 DNA reads as TGTGCCAGCAGAGATGGGGGCGCCGGAAACACCATATATTTT. It is translated as CASRDGGAGNTIYF.

This chain links TRBV6-6 with TRBJ2-7; D possibly corresponds to TRBD1 (5 bases). The V gene lost 0 bases and the J gene lost 4 bases, with 10 bases spanning the gap. This CDR3 comprises 14 residues. The V gene's germline CDR1 is MNHNY and CDR2 SVGAGI (reference sequence). DNA of the CDR3: TGTGCCAGCAGTTACTCTGAAGGGGCATACGAGCAGTACTTC. It specifies CASSYSEGAYEQYF.

CDR3 loop: CASTWTSGRSNEQFF. The CDR3, as DNA: TGTGCCAGTACCTGGACTAGCGGGAGGTCCAATGAGCAGTTCTTC. The chain links TRBV19 to TRBJ2-1; 14 positions agree with TRBD2. The length of the CDR3 is 15 residues. After removal of 7 bases from V and 6 bases from J, the junction contained 5 bases not matched to a gene. The germline CDR1 and CDR2 sequences are LNHDA and SQIVND (reference sequence).

The chain employs TRBV10-3 and TRBJ2-7, with D possibly being TRBD1 (7 bases). This CDR3 spans 15 amino acids. V lost 6 bases, J lost 0 bases, and 15 bases lay in between. CDR1 is ENHRY and CDR2 is SYGVKD in the germline V gene. CDR3 bases: TGTGCCATCAGCTTTGCGGGACAGAGCTCCTACGAGCAGTACTTC. This translates into CAISFAGQSSYEQYF.

Within the sample, this clone is medium-sized. The gene calls are TRBV28 and TRBJ2-7; TRBD2 agrees at 12 bases. J gave up 1 base and V 5 bases, and 9 bases lay outside the gene matches. The CDR3 extends over 17 amino acids. The germline CDR1 and CDR2 sequences are MDHEN and SYDVKM. Here the CDR3 DNA reads TGTGCCAGCAGTCCCGAGGGAGGACTAGCGGGGTCCTACGAGCAGTACTTC. It codes for CASSPEGGLAGSYEQYF.

Here the CDR3 DNA reads TGTGCCAGCAGAGCAGGGGATTCACCCCTCCACTTT. As protein: CASRAGDSPLHF. The chain couples TRBV6-5 to TRBJ1-6, with D tentatively TRBD1 (6 bases). CDR3 length: 12 amino acids. V shed 6 bases and J shed 8 bases, with 8 bases lying between them. The germline gives CDR1 MNHEY, CDR2 SVGAGI.

The chain is built from TRBV28 and TRBJ2-7; 9 bases line up with TRBD2. The CDR3 covers 15 residues. Germline V lookup: CDR1 MDHEN, CDR2 SYDVKM. V gave up 3 bases and J gave up 6 bases; unmatched junction bases: 9. CDR3 amino acids: CASSFTASGDPEQYF. In nucleotides, the CDR3 is TGTGCCAGCAGTTTTACGGCTAGCGGGGACCCCGAGCAGTACTTC.

The chain links TRBV12-3 or TRBV12-4 to TRBJ2-1; no definite D call. The germline V and J ends were trimmed by 1 base and 9 bases, with 7 bases remaining between them. This CDR3 region has 12 residues. The CDR3 bases are TGTGCCAGCAGTTTAGTTAGCCGTGAGCAGTTCTTC. Its protein product is CASSLVSREQFF.

This chain connects TRBV28 to TRBJ2-7; D remains unclear. The V and J ends lost 1 base and 5 bases respectively, with 6 bases between them. Germline CDR1 reads MDHEN; CDR2 reads SYDVKM. CDR3 length: 12 residues. The CDR3 nucleotides are TGTGCCAGCAGTTTATCCGTCGACGAGCAGTACTTC. Amino acids: CASSLSVDEQYF.

V and J are TRBV18 and TRBJ2-2, with TRBD1 as a possible D gene (5 bases). CDR3 length: 14 amino acids. In germline, CDR1 is KGHSH, CDR2 LQKENI. V lost 3 bases to trimming and J lost 5 bases, with 10 bases between them. Here the CDR3 reads CASSPQQGTGELFF. The CDR3 bases are TGTGCCAGCTCACCCCAGCAGGGAACCGGGGAGCTGTTTTTT. The complete variable domain, with remaining parts taken from reference TRBV18 and TRBJ2-2, reads NAGVMQNPRHLVRRRGQEARLRCSPMKGHSHVYWYRQLPEEGLKFMVYLQKENIIDESGMPKERFSAEFPKEGPSILRIQQVVRGDSAAYFCASSPQQGTGELFFGEGSRLTVL.

This clone was seen only once. The CDR3 region is CASRRSGSSYEQYF. CDR3 bases: TGTGCCAGTAGAAGAAGCGGGAGTTCCTACGAGCAGTACTTC. The V gene is TRBV19, the J gene TRBJ2-7, with 8 bases lining up with TRBD2. V lost 6 bases to trimming and J lost 1 base; unmatched junction nucleotides: 5. CDR1 is LNHDA, CDR2 SQIVND, per germline (reference sequence). CDR3 length: 14 residues.

The chain employs TRBV19 and TRBJ1-5; the D gene is possibly TRBD1 (6 bases). CDR3 length: 18 residues. V was pared by 0 bases and J by 0 bases, with 15 bases between. CDR1 and CDR2 (germline): LNHDA, SQIVND (reference sequence). This CDR3 reads CASSIDPGTLYSNQPQHF. The CDR3 DNA follows: TGTGCCAGTAGTATAGATCCCGGGACACTTTATAGCAATCAGCCCCAGCATTTT.

V is TRBV10-3 and J is TRBJ1-1, with 8 bases that match TRBD1. The CDR3 spans 14 residues. Losses at the gene ends were 3 bases for V and 7 bases for J; bases not matched to a gene: 7. Germline CDR1 is ENHRY and CDR2 is SYGVKD. The CDR3 nucleotides are TGTGCCATCAGTGACCGGACAGGGAAGGGTGAAGCTTTCTTT. Residues: CAISDRTGKGEAFF.

This clone was seen a handful of times. The chain carries TRBV5-1 and TRBJ1-5, with D perhaps TRBD1 (5 bases). V was clipped by 3 bases and J by 6 bases, with 13 bases between them. CDR1 and CDR2 from the germline V gene are SGHRS and YFSETQ. The CDR3 extends over 14 amino acids. The CDR3: CASSYDPQGQPQHF. The CDR3 DNA sequence: TGCGCCAGCAGCTACGACCCTCAGGGTCAGCCCCAGCATTTT.

The table lists this clone with a count of one. The chain carries TRBV5-4 and TRBJ2-7; TRBD2 matches at 7 bases. The CDR3 has 15 residues. Germline CDR1 and CDR2: SGHNT and YYREEE (reference sequence). The trim removed 3 bases at V and 1 base at J, leaving 7 bases unmatched. The chain's CDR3 is CASSWSGAFSYEQYF. CDR3 bases: TGTGCCAGCAGCTGGAGCGGGGCATTTTCCTACGAGCAGTACTTC.